This TCR beta chain emerged from a study of blood T cells in healthy people across ages. This CDR3 is built from 15 residues. V lost 0 bases to trimming and J lost 8 bases, with 11 bases between them. CDR1 is LGHNA, CDR2 YSLEER, per germline. With regard to this clonotype: No antigen is known for it.

Study-wide results and limits: PBMC samples, being unsorted, prevented any conclusive comparison of naive and antigen-experienced cells. Greater diversity and more naive CD4+ cells were seen in long-lived donors than in aged donors.

The second PCR ran roughly 7 to 12 cycles with a sample-barcoded 5' primer and J-beta primers. Every sample produced at least 3 million CDR3-containing paired-end reads. TCRdb processed the 5' RACE reads anew with MiXCR; each CDR3 protein has one entry. The top ten hold about 27% of the sample, which has 890,000 or so distinct CDR3 sequences, approximately 59% seen once. What was sequenced was blood. This TCR derives from a man aged 25-45 years in good health. The chain recombines TRBV4-3 with TRBJ1-6; tentatively, D is TRBD1 (5 bases). The CDR3 DNA sequence: TGCGCCAGCAGCCAAGAACCGCAGGGACATTCACCCCTCCACTTT. It specifies CASSQEPQGHSPLHF.